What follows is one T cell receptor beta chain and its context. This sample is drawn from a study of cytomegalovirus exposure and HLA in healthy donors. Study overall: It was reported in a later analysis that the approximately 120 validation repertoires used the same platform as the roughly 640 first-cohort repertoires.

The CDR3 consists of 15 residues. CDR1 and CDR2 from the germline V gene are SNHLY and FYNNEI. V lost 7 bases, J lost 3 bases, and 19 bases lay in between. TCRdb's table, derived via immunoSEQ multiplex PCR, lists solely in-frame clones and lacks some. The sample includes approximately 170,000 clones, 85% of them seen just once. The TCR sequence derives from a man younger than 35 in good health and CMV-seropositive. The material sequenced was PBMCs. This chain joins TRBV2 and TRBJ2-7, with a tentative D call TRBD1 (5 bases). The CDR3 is CASMVGYLGHYEQYF. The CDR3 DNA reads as TGTGCCAGCATGGTCGGCTACCTTGGACACTACGAGCAGTACTTC. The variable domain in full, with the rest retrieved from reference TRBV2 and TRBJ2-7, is EPEVTQTPSHQVTQMGQEVILRCVPISNHLYFYWYRQILGQKVEFLVSFYNNEISEKSEIFDDQFSVERPDGSNFTLKIRSTKLEDSAMYFCASMVGYLGHYEQYFGPGTRLTVT.